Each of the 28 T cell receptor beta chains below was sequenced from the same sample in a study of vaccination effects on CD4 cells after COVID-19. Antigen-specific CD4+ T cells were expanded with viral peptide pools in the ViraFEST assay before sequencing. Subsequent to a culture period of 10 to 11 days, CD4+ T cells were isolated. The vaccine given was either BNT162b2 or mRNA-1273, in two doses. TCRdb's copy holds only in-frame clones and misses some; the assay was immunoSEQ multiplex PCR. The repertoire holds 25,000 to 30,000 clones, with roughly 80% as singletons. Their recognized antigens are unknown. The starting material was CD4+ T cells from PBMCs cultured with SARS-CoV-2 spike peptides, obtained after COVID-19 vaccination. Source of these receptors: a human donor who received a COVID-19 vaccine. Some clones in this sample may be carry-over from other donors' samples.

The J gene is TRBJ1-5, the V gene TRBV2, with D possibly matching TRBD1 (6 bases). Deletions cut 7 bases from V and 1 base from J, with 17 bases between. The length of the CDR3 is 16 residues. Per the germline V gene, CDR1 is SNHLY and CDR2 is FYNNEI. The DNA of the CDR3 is TGTGCCAGCATCCTCGAGGAGGGGGGCAGCAATCAGCCCCAGCATTTT. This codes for CASILEEGGSNQPQHF.

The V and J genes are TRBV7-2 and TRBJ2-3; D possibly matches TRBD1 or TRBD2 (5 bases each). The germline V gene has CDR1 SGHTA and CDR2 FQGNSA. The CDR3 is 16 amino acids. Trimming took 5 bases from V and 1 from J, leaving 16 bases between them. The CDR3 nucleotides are TGTGCCAGCAGCGAGATGGGGGTAGCCGGCACAGATACGCAGTATTTT. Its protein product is CASSEMGVAGTDTQYF.

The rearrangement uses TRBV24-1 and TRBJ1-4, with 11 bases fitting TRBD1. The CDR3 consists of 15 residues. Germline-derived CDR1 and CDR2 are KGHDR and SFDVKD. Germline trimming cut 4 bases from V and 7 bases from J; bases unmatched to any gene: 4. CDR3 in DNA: TGTGCCACCAGTGACTCCGGGACAGGGGGTGAAAAACTGTTTTTT. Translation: CATSDSGTGGEKLFF.

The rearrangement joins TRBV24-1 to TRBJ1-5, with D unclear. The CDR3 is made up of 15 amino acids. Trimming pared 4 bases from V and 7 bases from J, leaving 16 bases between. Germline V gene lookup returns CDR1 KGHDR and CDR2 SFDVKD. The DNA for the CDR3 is TGTGCCACCAGTGACACGGGAGCGGGAGGGCAGCCCCAGCATTTT. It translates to CATSDTGAGGQPQHF.

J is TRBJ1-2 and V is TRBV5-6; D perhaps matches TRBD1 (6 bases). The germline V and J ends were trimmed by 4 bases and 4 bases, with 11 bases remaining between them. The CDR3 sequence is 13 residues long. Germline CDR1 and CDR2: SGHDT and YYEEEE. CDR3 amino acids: CASSPGEAYGYTF. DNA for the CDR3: TGTGCCAGCAGCCCAGGGGAGGCCTATGGCTACACCTTC.

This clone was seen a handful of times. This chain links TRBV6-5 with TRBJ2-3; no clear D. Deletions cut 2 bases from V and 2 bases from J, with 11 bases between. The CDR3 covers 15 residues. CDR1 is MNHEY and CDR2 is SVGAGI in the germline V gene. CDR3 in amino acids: CASSYTSGPTDTQYF. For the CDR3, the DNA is TGTGCCAGCAGTTACACGTCAGGCCCCACAGATACGCAGTATTTT.

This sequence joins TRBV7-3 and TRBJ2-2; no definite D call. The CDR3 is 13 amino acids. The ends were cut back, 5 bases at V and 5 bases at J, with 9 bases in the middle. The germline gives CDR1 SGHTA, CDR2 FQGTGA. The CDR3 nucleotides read TGTGCCAGCAGCCCCCTTCTTACCGGGGAGCTGTTTTTT. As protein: CASSPLLTGELFF.

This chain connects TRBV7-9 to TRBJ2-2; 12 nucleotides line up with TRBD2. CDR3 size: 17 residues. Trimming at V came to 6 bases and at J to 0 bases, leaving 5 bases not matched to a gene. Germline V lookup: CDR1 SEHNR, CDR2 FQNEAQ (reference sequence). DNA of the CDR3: TGTGCCAGCAGGACTAGCGGGGGAACTTCGAACACCGGGGAGCTGTTTTTT. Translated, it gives CASRTSGGTSNTGELFF.

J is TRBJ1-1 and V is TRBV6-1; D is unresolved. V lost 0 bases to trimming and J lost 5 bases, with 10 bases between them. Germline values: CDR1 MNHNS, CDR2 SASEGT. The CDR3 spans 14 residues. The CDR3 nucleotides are TGTGCCAGCAGTGAAGCCCTAACACGGACTGAAGCTTTCTTT. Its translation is CASSEALTRTEAFF.

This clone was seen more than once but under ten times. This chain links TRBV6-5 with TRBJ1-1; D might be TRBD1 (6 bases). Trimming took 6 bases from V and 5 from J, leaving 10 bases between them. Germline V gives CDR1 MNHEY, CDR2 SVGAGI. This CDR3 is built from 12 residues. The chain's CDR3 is CASRAGETEAFF. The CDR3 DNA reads TGTGCCAGCAGGGCAGGGGAAACTGAAGCTTTCTTT.

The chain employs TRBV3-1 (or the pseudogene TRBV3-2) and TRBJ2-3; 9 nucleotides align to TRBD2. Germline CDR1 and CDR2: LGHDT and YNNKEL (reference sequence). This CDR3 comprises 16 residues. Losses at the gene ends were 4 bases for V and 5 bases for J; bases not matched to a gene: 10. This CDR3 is CASSPLLAGGLDTQYF. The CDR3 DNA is TGTGCCAGCAGCCCCCTTCTCGCGGGGGGGCTAGATACGCAGTATTTT.

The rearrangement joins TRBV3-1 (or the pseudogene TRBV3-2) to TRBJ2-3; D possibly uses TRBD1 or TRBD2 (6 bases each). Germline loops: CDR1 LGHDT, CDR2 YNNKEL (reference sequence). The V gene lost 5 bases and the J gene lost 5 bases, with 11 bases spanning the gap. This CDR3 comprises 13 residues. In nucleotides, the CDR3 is TGTGCCAGCAGCGGAGGGGGGAAAGATACGCAGTATTTT. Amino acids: CASSGGGKDTQYF.

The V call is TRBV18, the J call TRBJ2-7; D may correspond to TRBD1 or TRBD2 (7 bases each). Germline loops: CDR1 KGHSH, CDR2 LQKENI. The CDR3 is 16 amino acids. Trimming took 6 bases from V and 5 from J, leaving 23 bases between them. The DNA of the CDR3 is TGTGCCAGCTCCCCCGGGCTCTCAGGGGGACTACACGAGCAGTACGTC. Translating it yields CASSPGLSGGLHEQYV.

The CDR3 sequence: CASSGLNSPLHF. CDR3 nucleotides: TGTGCAAGCTCGGGTCTTAATTCACCCCTCCACTTT. This chain joins TRBV6-5 and TRBJ1-6; D is unresolved. CDR1 and CDR2 from the germline V gene are MNHEY and SVGAGI. This CDR3 is built from 12 residues.

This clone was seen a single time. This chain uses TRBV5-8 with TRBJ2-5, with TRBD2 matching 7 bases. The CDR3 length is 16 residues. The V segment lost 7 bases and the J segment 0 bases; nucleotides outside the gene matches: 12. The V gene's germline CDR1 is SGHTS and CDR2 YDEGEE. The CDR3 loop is CASPQIPLADQETQYF. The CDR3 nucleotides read TGTGCCAGCCCCCAAATCCCCCTAGCGGACCAAGAGACCCAGTACTTC.

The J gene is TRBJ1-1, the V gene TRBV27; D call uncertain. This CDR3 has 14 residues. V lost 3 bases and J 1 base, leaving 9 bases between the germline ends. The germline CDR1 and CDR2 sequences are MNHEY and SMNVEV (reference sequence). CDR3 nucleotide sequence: TGTGCCAGCAGTTTTCGGGAGAGGAACACTGAAGCTTTCTTT. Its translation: CASSFRERNTEAFF.

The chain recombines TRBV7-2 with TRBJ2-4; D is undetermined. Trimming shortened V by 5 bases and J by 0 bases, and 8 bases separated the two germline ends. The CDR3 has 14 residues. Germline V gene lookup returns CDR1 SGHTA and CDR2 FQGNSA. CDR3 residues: CASSATEAKNIQYF. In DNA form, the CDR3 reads TGTGCCAGCAGCGCCACAGAAGCCAAAAACATTCAGTACTTC.

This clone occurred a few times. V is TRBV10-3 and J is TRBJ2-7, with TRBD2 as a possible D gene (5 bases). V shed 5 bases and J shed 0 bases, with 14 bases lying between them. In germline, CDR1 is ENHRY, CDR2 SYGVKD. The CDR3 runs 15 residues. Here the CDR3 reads CAISRGGPSSYEQYV. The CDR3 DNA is TGTGCCATCAGTCGAGGCGGGCCCAGCTCCTACGAGCAGTACGTC.

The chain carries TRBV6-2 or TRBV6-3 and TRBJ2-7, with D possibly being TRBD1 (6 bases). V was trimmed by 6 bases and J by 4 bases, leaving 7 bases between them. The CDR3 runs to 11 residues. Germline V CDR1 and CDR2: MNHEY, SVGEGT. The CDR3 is CASSDRYEQYV. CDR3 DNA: TGTGCCAGCAGCGACAGGTACGAGCAGTACGTC.

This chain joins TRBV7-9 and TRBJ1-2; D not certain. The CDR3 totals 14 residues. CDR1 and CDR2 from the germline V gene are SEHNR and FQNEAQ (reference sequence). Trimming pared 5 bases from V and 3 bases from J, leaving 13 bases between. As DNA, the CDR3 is TGTGCCAGCAGCCTTGCACACCTTCACTATGGCTACACCTTC. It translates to CASSLAHLHYGYTF.

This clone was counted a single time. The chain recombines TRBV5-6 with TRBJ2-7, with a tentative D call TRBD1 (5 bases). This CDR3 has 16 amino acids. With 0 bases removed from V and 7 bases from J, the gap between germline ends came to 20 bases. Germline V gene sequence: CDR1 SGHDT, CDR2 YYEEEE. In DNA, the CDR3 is TGTGCCAGCAGCTTGGAGGCCAGGGTATCTACTGGGGAGCAGTACGTC. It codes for CASSLEARVSTGEQYV.

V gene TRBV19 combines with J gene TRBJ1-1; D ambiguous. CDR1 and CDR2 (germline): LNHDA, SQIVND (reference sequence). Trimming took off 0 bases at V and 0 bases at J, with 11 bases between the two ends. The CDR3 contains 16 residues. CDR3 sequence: CASSIEERSVNTEAFF. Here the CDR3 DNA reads TGTGCCAGTAGTATAGAGGAACGGTCAGTGAACACTGAAGCTTTCTTT.

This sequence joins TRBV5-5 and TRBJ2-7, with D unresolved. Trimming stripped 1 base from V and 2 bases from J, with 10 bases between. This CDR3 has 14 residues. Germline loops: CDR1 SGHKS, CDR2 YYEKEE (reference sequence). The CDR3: CASSLSFTAYEQYV. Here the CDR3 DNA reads TGTGCCAGCAGCTTGTCTTTTACGGCCTACGAGCAGTACGTC.

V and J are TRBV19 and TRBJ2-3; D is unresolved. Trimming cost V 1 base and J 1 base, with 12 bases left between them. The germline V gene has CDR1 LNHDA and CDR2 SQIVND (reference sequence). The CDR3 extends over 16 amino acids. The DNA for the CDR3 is TGTGCCAGTAGTATAGCCCCCAGGATTCGCACAGATACGCAGTATTTT. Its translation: CASSIAPRIRTDTQYF.

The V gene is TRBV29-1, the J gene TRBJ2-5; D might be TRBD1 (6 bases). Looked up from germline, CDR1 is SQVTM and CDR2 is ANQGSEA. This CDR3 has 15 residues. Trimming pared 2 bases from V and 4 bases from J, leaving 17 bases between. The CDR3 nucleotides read TGCAGCGTTGAACGCAGCCCCAGGGGTTTAGAGACCCAGTACTTC. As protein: CSVERSPRGLETQYF.

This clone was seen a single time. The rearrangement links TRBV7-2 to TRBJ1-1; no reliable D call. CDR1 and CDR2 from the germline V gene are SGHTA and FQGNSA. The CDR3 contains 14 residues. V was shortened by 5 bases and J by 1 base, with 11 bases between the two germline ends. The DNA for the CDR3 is TGTGCCAGCAGCCTCGGACCCTCGAACACTGAAGCTTTCTTT. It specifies CASSLGPSNTEAFF.

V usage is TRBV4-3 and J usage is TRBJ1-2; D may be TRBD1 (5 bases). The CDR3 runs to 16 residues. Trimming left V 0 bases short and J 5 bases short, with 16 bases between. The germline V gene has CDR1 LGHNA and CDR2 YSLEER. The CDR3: CASSQDVSRAGYGYTF. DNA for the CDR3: TGCGCCAGCAGCCAAGATGTTAGCAGGGCTGGATATGGCTACACCTTC.

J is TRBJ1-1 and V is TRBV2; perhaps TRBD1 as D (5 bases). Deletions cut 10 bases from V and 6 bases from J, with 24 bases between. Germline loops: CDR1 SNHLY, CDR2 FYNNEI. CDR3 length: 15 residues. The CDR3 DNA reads TGTGCCACCACCCGAGCGGGGCCGTTGGACGCTGAAGCTTTCTTT. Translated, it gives CATTRAGPLDAEAFF. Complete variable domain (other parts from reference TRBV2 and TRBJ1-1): EPEVTQTPSHQVTQMGQEVILRCVPISNHLYFYWYRQILGQKVEFLVSFYNNEISEKSEIFDDQFSVERPDGSNFTLKIRSTKLEDSAMYFCATTRAGPLDAEAFFGQGTRLTVV.